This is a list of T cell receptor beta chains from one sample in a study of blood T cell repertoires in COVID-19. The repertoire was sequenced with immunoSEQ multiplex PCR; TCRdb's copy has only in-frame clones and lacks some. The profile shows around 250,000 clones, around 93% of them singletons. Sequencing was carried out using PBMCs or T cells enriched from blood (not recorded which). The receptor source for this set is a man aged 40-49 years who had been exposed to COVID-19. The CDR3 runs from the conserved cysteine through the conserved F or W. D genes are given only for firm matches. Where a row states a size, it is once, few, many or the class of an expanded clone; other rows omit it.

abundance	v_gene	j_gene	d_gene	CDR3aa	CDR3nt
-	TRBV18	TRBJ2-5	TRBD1	CASSPGQGRETQYF	TGTGCCAGCTCGCCGGGACAGGGGCGGGAGACCCAGTACTTC
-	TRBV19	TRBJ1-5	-	CASSIEGGQPQHF	TGTGCCAGTAGTATAGAAGGGGGACAGCCCCAGCATTTT
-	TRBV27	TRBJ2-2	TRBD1	CASSSGTANTGELFF	TGTGCCAGCAGTTCCGGGACAGCTAACACCGGGGAGCTGTTTTTT
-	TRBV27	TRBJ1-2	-	CASSLSSWPGGYYGYTF	TGTGCCAGCAGTTTATCCTCTTGGCCAGGTGGATACTATGGCTACACCTTC
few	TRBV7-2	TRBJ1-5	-	CASSFGQFNQPQHF	TGTGCCAGCAGCTTTGGACAGTTCAATCAGCCCCAGCATTTT
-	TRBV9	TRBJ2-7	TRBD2	CASSVDSGGSSYEQYF	TGTGCCAGCAGCGTAGACTCGGGCGGGAGCTCCTACGAGCAGTACTTC
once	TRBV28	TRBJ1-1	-	CASSITGRLGHAKAFF	TGTGCCAGCAGTATTACTGGTCGGTTGGGACACGCCAAAGCTTTCTTT
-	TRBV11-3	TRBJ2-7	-	CASSFPGTGYEQYF	TGTGCCAGCAGCTTCCCCGGGACTGGCTACGAGCAGTACTTC
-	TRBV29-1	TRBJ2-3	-	CSVVWHGILDTQYF	TGCAGCGTTGTTTGGCATGGTATATTGGATACGCAGTATTTT
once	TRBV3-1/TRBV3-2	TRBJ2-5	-	CASSQGPAGYQETQYF	TGTGCCAGCAGCCAAGGGCCAGCGGGTTATCAAGAGACCCAGTACTTC
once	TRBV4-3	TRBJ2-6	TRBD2	CASSQEGGRSGANVLTF	TGCGCCAGCAGCCAAGAGGGCGGGAGGTCTGGGGCCAACGTCCTGACTTTC